The next 26 T cell receptor beta chains were all read from a single sample in a study of blood T cell repertoires in COVID-19. The assay was immunoSEQ multiplex PCR, and TCRdb's table has in-frame clones only and misses some. The sample consists of under 100,000 clones, around four fifths of them appearing once. Sequenced sample: peripheral blood. The source is a woman aged 60-75 years with acute or convalescent COVID-19.

The CDR3 DNA reads TGCGCCAGCAGTTCCGGGACAGATAGCAATCAGCCCCAGCATTTT. Encoded protein: CASSSGTDSNQPQHF. The rearrangement uses TRBV5-1 and TRBJ1-5; 7 nucleotides line up with TRBD1. From germline, CDR1 is SGHRS and CDR2 YFSETQ. After removal of 5 bases from V and 0 bases from J, the junction contained 5 bases not matched to a gene. The CDR3 has 15 amino acids.

The rearrangement joins TRBV10-3 to TRBJ2-2; 14 positions agree with TRBD2. The CDR3 has 21 amino acids. Unmatched junction bases numbered 16, after V lost 6 bases and J lost 1 base. Germline CDR1 is ENHRY and CDR2 is SYGVKD. CDR3 sequence: CAIRPPTGTSGSPGNTGELFF. In DNA form, the CDR3 reads TGTGCCATCAGACCTCCTACCGGGACTAGCGGGAGTCCGGGGAACACCGGGGAGCTGTTTTTT.

About this clone itself: The same CDR3 arises from other DNA sequences in this sample as well. This chain joins TRBV3-1 (or the pseudogene TRBV3-2) and TRBJ2-3; 14 bases fit TRBD2. Trimming took 4 bases from V and 13 from J; bases not matched to a gene: 7. This CDR3 is built from 14 residues. In germline, CDR1 is LGHDT, CDR2 YNNKEL (reference sequence). CDR3 residues: CASSRGTSGGRKYF. DNA of the CDR3: TGTGCCAGCAGCCGGGGGACTAGCGGGGGAAGGAAGTATTTT.

V is TRBV7-6 and J is TRBJ2-3, with 12 bases aligning to TRBD2. The germline CDR1 and CDR2 sequences are SGHVS and FNYEAQ. The V and J ends lost 5 bases and 6 bases, in that order; junction bases with no gene match: 9. The CDR3 sequence is 16 residues long. The CDR3 region is CASSPRPSGGVDTQYF. The CDR3 region has the DNA TGTGCCAGCAGCCCAAGACCTAGCGGGGGGGTGGATACGCAGTATTTT.

The V gene is TRBV4-1, the J gene TRBJ1-6; D remains unclear. Trimming removed 0 bases from V and 10 bases from J, with 4 bases in between. Per the germline V gene, CDR1 is MGHRA and CDR2 is YSYEKL. This CDR3 region has 12 residues. The DNA of the CDR3 is TGCGCCAGCAGCCAAGACTCCTCACCCCTCCACTTT. Translation: CASSQDSSPLHF.

The chain is built from TRBV3-1 (or the pseudogene TRBV3-2) and TRBJ1-2, with a possible D match to TRBD1 (6 bases). Trimming shortened V by 4 bases and J by 2 bases, and 8 bases separated the two germline ends. Germline values: CDR1 LGHDT, CDR2 YNNKEL (reference sequence). The CDR3 consists of 13 residues. CDR3 sequence (DNA): TGTGCCAGCAGCCCGGACAGAAACTATGGCTACACCTTC. Protein: CASSPDRNYGYTF.

The CDR3 protein is CASSLASRLAYEQYF. In nucleotides, the CDR3 is TGTGCCAGCAGTTTGGCTAGTCGGCTGGCGTACGAGCAGTACTTC. This chain links TRBV27 with TRBJ2-7, with unresolved D. From germline, CDR1 is MNHEY and CDR2 SMNVEV (reference sequence). The CDR3 is 15 residues long. Deletions cut 3 bases from V and 4 bases from J, with 16 bases between.

The chain uses TRBV3-1 (or the pseudogene TRBV3-2) and TRBJ2-3; 9 bases align to TRBD2. The CDR3 consists of 15 residues. In germline, CDR1 is LGHDT, CDR2 YNNKEL (reference sequence). The V gene end was trimmed by 5 bases and the J gene end by 1 base; junction bases not matched to a gene: 4. This CDR3 is CASSNPSGGTDTQYF. The CDR3 bases are TGTGCCAGCAGCAACCCTAGCGGGGGCACAGATACGCAGTATTTT.

The chain carries TRBV28 and TRBJ2-6; the match to TRBD1 covers 9 bases. This CDR3 region has 18 residues. V trimming: 3 bases; J trimming: 2 bases; junction bases outside the gene matches: 8. Germline V gene data show CDR1 as MDHEN and CDR2 as SYDVKM. CDR3 DNA: TGTGCCAGCAGTTTCCATACAGGGGGCGGGGCTGGGGCCAACGTCCTGACTTTC. This encodes CASSFHTGGGAGANVLTF. Based on the CDR3 plus reference TRBV28 and TRBJ2-6, the full variable domain is DVKVTQSSRYLVKRTGEKVFLECVQDMDHENMFWYRQDPGLGLRLIYFSYDVKMKEKGDIPEGYSVSREKKERFSLILESASTNQTSMYLCASSFHTGGGAGANVLTFGAGSRLTVL.

The rearrangement uses TRBV28 and TRBJ1-4, with D possibly TRBD1 on 5 matching bases. CDR1 is MDHEN, CDR2 SYDVKM, per germline. The length of the CDR3 is 14 residues. V was cut by 3 bases and J by 8 bases, with 13 bases left in between. In nucleotides, the CDR3 is TGTGCCAGCAGTTTGGGAGGGGCACAGGAAAAACTGTTTTTT. It encodes CASSLGGAQEKLFF. Full variable domain (missing parts from reference TRBV28 and TRBJ1-4): DVKVTQSSRYLVKRTGEKVFLECVQDMDHENMFWYRQDPGLGLRLIYFSYDVKMKEKGDIPEGYSVSREKKERFSLILESASTNQTSMYLCASSLGGAQEKLFFGSGTQLSVL.

The chain is built from TRBV19 and TRBJ1-4, with no clear D. V was shortened by 2 bases and J by 1 base, with 17 bases between the two germline ends. CDR1 and CDR2 (germline): LNHDA, SQIVND (reference sequence). The length of the CDR3 is 18 residues. The DNA for the CDR3 is TGTGCCAGTAGTATACCTCTCGGCTTAGGAGGAACTAATGAAAAACTGTTTTTT. Its translation is CASSIPLGLGGTNEKLFF.

The table lists this clone with a count of one. The genes are TRBV7-9 and TRBJ2-2; 11 bases are a match to TRBD2. CDR1 is SEHNR and CDR2 is FQNEAQ in the germline V gene (reference sequence). Germline trimming cut 1 base from V and 7 bases from J; bases unmatched to any gene: 5. This CDR3 contains 16 residues. The CDR3 coding sequence is TGTGCCAGCAGCTTAGGCCTAGCGGGAGGCATCGGGGAGCTGTTTTTT. Translating gives CASSLGLAGGIGELFF.

The chain combines TRBV2 with TRBJ2-2; possible D gene TRBD1, 6 bases. Germline CDR1 reads SNHLY; CDR2 reads FYNNEI. Trimming cost V 5 bases and J 0 bases, with 10 bases left between them. The CDR3 is 15 amino acids. In nucleotides, the CDR3 is TGTGCCAGCAGTCGACAGGTAACGAACACCGGGGAGCTGTTTTTT. It translates to CASSRQVTNTGELFF.

The rearrangement links TRBV11-3 to TRBJ2-1, with D possibly being TRBD2 (6 bases). The V end lost 5 bases, the J end lost 0 bases, and 14 bases lay between the germline ends. The germline gives CDR1 SGHNT, CDR2 YENEEA. The CDR3 loop spans 16 amino acids. The CDR3 protein is CASSARSGSSYNEQFF. In DNA form, the CDR3 reads TGTGCCAGCAGCGCGCGTAGCGGTAGCTCCTACAATGAGCAGTTCTTC.

The chain carries TRBV7-9 and TRBJ2-7, with D tentatively TRBD1 (7 bases). This CDR3 contains 15 residues. The germline CDR1 and CDR2 sequences are SEHNR and FQNEAQ (reference sequence). Trimming shortened V by 5 bases and J by 0 bases, and 14 bases separated the two germline ends. CDR3 amino acids: CASSPQGGSSYEQYF. The DNA of the CDR3 is TGTGCCAGCAGCCCGCAGGGGGGAAGCTCCTACGAGCAGTACTTC. Filled out from reference TRBV7-9 and TRBJ2-7, the complete variable domain reads DTGVSQNPRHKITKRGQNVTFRCDPISEHNRLYWYRQTLGQGPEFLTYFQNEAQLEKSRLLSDRFSAERPKGSFSTLEIQRTEQGDSAMYLCASSPQGGSSYEQYFGPGTRLTVT.

The chain joins TRBV28 to TRBJ1-2; D possibly corresponds to TRBD1 (6 bases). The CDR3 is 12 amino acids. V shed 6 bases and J shed 6 bases, with 11 bases lying between them. Per the germline V gene, CDR1 is MDHEN and CDR2 is SYDVKM. CDR3 sequence (DNA): TGTGCCAGCAGCATACAGGGAAATGGCTACACCTTC. Translation gives CASSIQGNGYTF.

The chain's CDR3 is CASRGTGPNGYTF. The CDR3 nucleotides are TGTGCCAGCAGGGGGACAGGGCCCAATGGCTACACCTTC. The rearrangement joins TRBV25-1 to TRBJ1-2; TRBD1 matches 9 bases. Germline V lookup: CDR1 MGHDK, CDR2 SYGVNS. The CDR3 runs 13 residues. Trimming cost V 6 bases and J 6 bases; bases outside gene matches: 5.

This clone was detected a few times. The chain combines TRBV5-6 with TRBJ2-5; 7 positions match TRBD2. Germline loops: CDR1 SGHDT, CDR2 YYEEEE. V was pared by 6 bases and J by 5 bases, with 10 bases of the junction left unmatched. CDR3 length equals 14 residues. Written as DNA, the CDR3 is TGTGCCAGCAACCCGACTAGCCGTGACGAGACCCAGTACTTC. Translating it yields CASNPTSRDETQYF.

The V gene is TRBV7-8, the J gene TRBJ2-2; D is ambiguous. Trimming removed 1 base from V and 4 bases from J, with 7 bases in between. CDR3 size: 14 residues. Germline V gene data show CDR1 as SGHVS and CDR2 as FQNEAQ. As DNA, the CDR3 is TGTGCCAGCAGCTTAGTGTCGGGCACCGGGGAGCTGTTTTTT. Amino acid sequence: CASSLVSGTGELFF.

V gene TRBV6-6 combines with J gene TRBJ1-2; 8 positions match TRBD1. The CDR3 loop spans 16 amino acids. V gave up 0 bases and J gave up 3 bases; unmatched junction bases: 6. Germline V gene data show CDR1 as MNHNY and CDR2 as SVGAGI (reference sequence). The CDR3 reads CASSYSPETGDYGYTF. As DNA, the CDR3 is TGTGCCAGCAGTTACTCGCCTGAGACAGGGGACTATGGCTACACCTTC.

The CDR3, as DNA: TGCGCCAGCAGCACCCCCGGGACTAGCGGGGGTCTAGCCTACAATGAGCAGTTCTTC. This gives the protein CASSTPGTSGGLAYNEQFF. V is TRBV5-1 and J is TRBJ2-1; 14 bases line up with TRBD2. The CDR3 runs to 19 residues. J was trimmed by 2 bases and V by 4 bases; bases with no gene match: 11. The V gene's germline CDR1 is SGHRS and CDR2 YFSETQ.

This clone was seen only a few times. This sequence joins TRBV5-5 and TRBJ2-7; TRBD1 aligns across 7 bases. V lost 0 bases to trimming and J lost 0 bases; unmatched junction nucleotides: 3. CDR1 is SGHKS and CDR2 is YYEKEE in the germline V gene (reference sequence). There are 15 residues in the CDR3. CDR3 residues: CASSLATGYSYEQYF. In DNA form, the CDR3 reads TGTGCCAGCAGCTTGGCGACAGGGTACTCCTACGAGCAGTACTTC.

This clone appeared a single time. The chain uses TRBV15 and TRBJ2-7; TRBD1 aligns across 7 bases. There are 15 residues in the CDR3. CDR1 and CDR2 (germline): LNHNV, YYDKDF (reference sequence). The trim removed 3 bases at V and 0 bases at J, leaving 5 bases unmatched. Written as DNA, the CDR3 is TGTGCCACCAGCAGTGGATGGGACAGCTCCTACGAGCAGTACTTC. Translation: CATSSGWDSSYEQYF. Full variable domain (missing parts from reference TRBV15 and TRBJ2-7): DAMVIQNPRYQVTQFGKPVTLSCSQTLNHNVMYWYQQKSSQAPKLLFHYYDKDFNNEADTPDNFQSRRPNTSFCFLDIRSPGLGDTAMYLCATSSGWDSSYEQYFGPGTRLTVT.

The chain links TRBV5-1 to TRBJ2-7; TRBD2 aligns across 8 bases. After removal of 7 bases from V and 3 bases from J, the junction contained 12 bases not matched to a gene. This CDR3 comprises 15 residues. CDR1 is SGHRS and CDR2 is YFSETQ in the germline V gene. The CDR3 DNA is TGCGCCAGCGCCCGTGCGGGGGGAACAGACTACGAGCAGTACTTC. The encoded protein is CASARAGGTDYEQYF. Full variable domain (missing parts from reference TRBV5-1 and TRBJ2-7): KAGVTQTPRYLIKTRGQQVTLSCSPISGHRSVSWYQQTPGQGLQFLFEYFSETQRNKGNFPGRFSGRQFSNSRSEMNVSTLELGDSALYLCASARAGGTDYEQYFGPGTRLTVT.

This rearrangement joins TRBV19 to TRBJ1-1, with 7 bases fitting TRBD1. The CDR3 covers 13 residues. J gave up 6 bases and V 4 bases, and 5 bases lay outside the gene matches. Germline V CDR1 and CDR2: LNHDA, SQIVND (reference sequence). The CDR3 DNA is TGTGCCAGTAGTACCCAACAGGGGTCTGAAGCTTTCTTT. This gives the protein CASSTQQGSEAFF.

This chain uses TRBV9 with TRBJ2-1, with 7 bases that match TRBD1. Germline trimming cut 6 bases from V and 2 bases from J; bases unmatched to any gene: 8. The CDR3 extends over 15 amino acids. Germline CDR1 and CDR2: SGDLS and YYNGEE. This CDR3 is CASTSRQGAYNEQFF. CDR3 bases: TGTGCCAGCACCTCCCGTCAGGGGGCCTACAATGAGCAGTTCTTC.